Detailed here is one T cell receptor beta chain. Its antigen remains unknown. The CDR3 spans 17 residues. V lost 1 base to trimming and J lost 5 bases; unmatched junction nucleotides: 11. CDR1 and CDR2 from the germline V gene are LGHDT and YNNKEL (reference sequence). TCRdb processed the reads anew with MiXCR; each CDR3 protein has one entry. The data hold nearly 650,000 distinct CDR3 sequences, with 20% to 25% observed a single time. The sample belongs to a study of T cell repertoires in cytomegalovirus infection. Study overall: TCR beta signatures that were public indicated CMV infection and matching HLA type.

Study results and caveats: In two of eight donors, the top clonotype was HLA-C-restricted CMV-specific. Cumulative frequency (of public TCR beta family members) identified carriers of CMV plus the relevant HLA.

Sequenced: CD8+ T cells from PBMCs. The chain combines TRBV3-1 with TRBJ2-7, with TRBD2 matching over 10 bases. This TCR was sampled from a human donor in good health (CMV status not recorded). Some clones in this sample may be carry-over from other donors' samples. The CDR3 DNA reads as TGTGCCAGCAGCCAAGTTAGGGGACTAGCGCGGATCGACGAGCAGTACTTC. Its translation: CASSQVRGLARIDEQYF.